Below, 26 T cell receptor beta chains from the same sample are listed, as sequenced in a study of identical twins. MiXCR was run by TCRdb on the 5' RACE reads, yielding one entry per CDR3 protein. The repertoire holds 450,000 or so distinct CDR3 sequences, approximately 25% seen once, with about 2.7% in the top ten. This sample was shared with a second study, whose subject was T cells expressing NK-cell markers.

The sample comprised CD4+ T cells sorted from blood. These receptors originate from a woman aged 18-29 years in good health.

The rearrangement links TRBV11-3 to TRBJ2-2; the D is unclear. Trimming took 1 base from V and 2 from J, leaving 11 bases between them. The CDR3 loop spans 16 amino acids. CDR1 SGHNT and CDR2 YENEEA come from the germline V gene. CDR3 sequence: CASSLGVSRNTGELFF. CDR3 sequence (DNA): TGTGCCAGCAGCTTAGGGGTTTCTCGCAACACCGGGGAGCTGTTTTTT.

The rearrangement joins TRBV11-3 to TRBJ2-3; 11 bases fit TRBD2. This CDR3 is built from 17 residues. Germline trimming cut 6 bases from V and 5 bases from J; bases unmatched to any gene: 13. CDR1 and CDR2 from the germline V gene are SGHNT and YENEEA. CDR3: CASSYLLAGGVGDTQYF. CDR3 DNA sequence: TGTGCCAGCAGTTACCTTCTAGCGGGGGGAGTCGGAGATACGCAGTATTTT.

This chain joins TRBV7-9 and TRBJ2-1, with D maybe TRBD2 (6 bases). The germline V gene has CDR1 SEHNR and CDR2 FQNEAQ (reference sequence). The ends were cut back, 5 bases at V and 2 bases at J, with 13 bases in the middle. The CDR3 totals 15 residues. The CDR3 coding sequence is TGTGCCAGCAGCCCGCTGGGAGGCCCCTACAATGAGCAGTTCTTC. Amino acids: CASSPLGGPYNEQFF.

This clonotype turned up a few times. The rearrangement uses TRBV20-1 and TRBJ2-3; 7 bases are a match to TRBD2. The J segment lost 0 bases and the V segment lost 6 bases, leaving 12 bases of the junction unmatched. The CDR3 extends over 16 amino acids. The germline V gene has CDR1 DFQATT and CDR2 SNEGSKA (reference sequence). The CDR3 loop is CSASGVNGSSTDTQYF. The CDR3 coding sequence is TGCAGTGCAAGCGGGGTAAACGGGAGTAGCACAGATACGCAGTATTTT.

This clonotype was seen only a few times. A read error may produce the germline difference seen at one junction end. This chain joins TRBV12-3 or TRBV12-4 and TRBJ2-6, with 7 bases lining up with TRBD1. The CDR3 loop spans 13 amino acids. This chain's CDR3 is CASRRQGDNVLTF. CDR3 DNA sequence: TGTGCCAGCAGACGTCAGGGGGACAACGTCCTGACTTTC.

This clonotype was seen at least ten times. J is TRBJ2-1 and V is TRBV5-1, with D hard to call. The CDR3 totals 14 residues. Trimming took off 0 bases at V and 0 bases at J, with 4 bases between the two ends. Germline values: CDR1 SGHRS, CDR2 YFSETQ. The CDR3 sequence: CASSLGDSYNEQFF. CDR3 bases: TGCGCCAGCAGCTTGGGGGACTCCTACAATGAGCAGTTCTTC.

This clonotype was picked up a small number of times. In DNA form, the CDR3 reads TGTGCCATCAGGCAGGGGGGTGAAGCTTTCTTT. This codes for CAIRQGGEAFF. The gene calls are TRBV10-3 and TRBJ1-1, with TRBD1 matching 7 bases. The V and J ends lost 6 bases and 7 bases, in that order; junction bases with no gene match: 2. Per the germline V gene, CDR1 is ENHRY and CDR2 is SYGVKD. The CDR3 is 11 amino acids.

In this sample, this clonotype turned up many times. V usage is TRBV6-5 and J usage is TRBJ1-4, with D hard to call. The CDR3 sequence is 15 residues long. With 4 bases removed from V and 0 bases from J, the gap between germline ends came to 9 bases. CDR1 and CDR2 (germline): MNHEY, SVGAGI. The CDR3 sequence: CASSSRGATNEKLFF. Here the CDR3 DNA reads TGTGCCAGCAGTTCCCGAGGAGCAACTAATGAAAAACTGTTTTTT.

This clonotype was picked up a small number of times. In DNA, the CDR3 is TGTGCCAGCAGTTTCGGGGGACATGGCTACACCTTC. Translated: CASSFGGHGYTF. The chain has TRBV12-3 or TRBV12-4 and TRBJ1-2; D possibly corresponds to TRBD1 (5 bases). The CDR3 has 12 amino acids. Trimming removed 3 bases at V and 6 bases at J, with 8 bases between.

The chain links TRBV5-1 to TRBJ1-5, with D possibly being TRBD1 (5 bases). Germline V gene sequence: CDR1 SGHRS, CDR2 YFSETQ. Deletions cut 0 bases from V and 2 bases from J, with 12 bases between. The CDR3 runs to 16 residues. The CDR3 spells CASSLAPGEGNQPQHF. The CDR3, as DNA: TGCGCCAGCAGCTTGGCCCCGGGGGAGGGCAATCAGCCCCAGCATTTT. Full variable domain (rest looked up from reference TRBV5-1 and TRBJ1-5): KAGVTQTPRYLIKTRGQQVTLSCSPISGHRSVSWYQQTPGQGLQFLFEYFSETQRNKGNFPGRFSGRQFSNSRSEMNVSTLELGDSALYLCASSLAPGEGNQPQHFGDGTRLSIL.

There are a few counts of this clonotype. The rearrangement links TRBV6-1 to TRBJ1-3; D remains unclear. The V end lost 1 base, the J end lost 14 bases, and 18 bases lay between the germline ends. The CDR3 totals 14 residues. Germline V gene lookup returns CDR1 MNHNS and CDR2 SASEGT. The CDR3 DNA follows: TGTGCCAGCAGTGAAGTTGAAGGCCGCGGACCGGTATATTTT. Protein: CASSEVEGRGPVYF.

The chain uses TRBV20-1 and TRBJ2-3; D gene uncertain. V was pared by 1 base and J by 6 bases, with 14 bases between. The CDR3 has 14 amino acids. CDR1 and CDR2 (germline): DFQATT, SNEGSKA (reference sequence). The CDR3 is CSARVFSTPDTQYF. The CDR3 DNA reads as TGCAGTGCTAGAGTGTTTTCAACCCCCGATACGCAGTATTTT.

The CDR3 region is CASSFYLAGRKGETQYF. DNA of the CDR3: TGCGCCAGCAGCTTTTACCTAGCGGGGCGTAAGGGGGAGACCCAGTACTTC. This chain joins TRBV5-1 and TRBJ2-5; 9 bases line up with TRBD2. V shed 2 bases, J shed 5 bases, and the junction held 13 bases outside the gene matches. Germline V gives CDR1 SGHRS, CDR2 YFSETQ. CDR3 length: 17 residues.

This chain links TRBV30 with TRBJ2-4; TRBD1 aligns across 10 bases. Germline lookup yields CDR1 GTSNPN and CDR2 SVGIG (reference sequence). The trim removed 3 bases at V and 7 bases at J, leaving 0 bases unmatched. The CDR3 is 12 residues long. The CDR3 loop reads CAWRGQGNIQYF. As DNA, the CDR3 is TGTGCCTGGAGGGGACAGGGGAACATTCAGTACTTC.

This clonotype occurred once. This chain uses TRBV7-9 with TRBJ2-7, with D tentatively TRBD1 (6 bases). The V gene lost 6 bases and the J gene lost 3 bases, with 12 bases spanning the gap. Looked up from germline, CDR1 is SEHNR and CDR2 is FQNEAQ (reference sequence). The CDR3 has 13 amino acids. CDR3 coding DNA: TGTGCCAGCAGTTGGGACACCTTCTACGAGCAGTACTTC. Translation: CASSWDTFYEQYF.

This clonotype was seen ten or more times. The chain employs TRBV7-3 and TRBJ1-1, with TRBD1 as a possible D gene (6 bases). CDR1 and CDR2 (germline): SGHTA, FQGTGA. V shed 3 bases and J shed 4 bases, with 12 bases lying between them. This CDR3 spans 14 amino acids. This CDR3 reads CASSFQGLSTEAFF. The CDR3 DNA sequence: TGTGCCAGCAGCTTTCAGGGGTTGAGCACTGAAGCTTTCTTT. Looking up the rest from reference TRBV7-3 and TRBJ1-1 gives the full variable domain: GAGVSQTPSNKVTEKGKYVELRCDPISGHTALYWYRQSLGQGPEFLIYFQGTGAADDSGLPNDRFFAVRPEGSVSTLKIQRTERGDSAVYLCASSFQGLSTEAFFGQGTRLTVV.

This clonotype has more than one count but fewer than ten. The chain combines TRBV10-1 with TRBJ2-7, with 7 positions matching TRBD1. Germline V gene sequence: CDR1 WNHNN, CDR2 SYGVQD (reference sequence). V lost 6 bases, J lost 4 bases, and 9 bases stayed unmatched. The CDR3 is made up of 14 amino acids. CDR3 residues: CASSVGTALYEQYF. CDR3 DNA sequence: TGCGCCAGCAGCGTGGGGACAGCTCTGTACGAGCAGTACTTC.

The V call is TRBV20-1, the J call TRBJ1-5; a weak D match, TRBD1 (5 bases). Germline lookup yields CDR1 DFQATT and CDR2 SNEGSKA (reference sequence). The CDR3 consists of 14 residues. V dropped 3 bases and J dropped 3 bases, with 12 bases sitting between them. CDR3 DNA: TGCAGTGCTAGCCCCCCACAGGCCAATCAGCCCCAGCATTTT. This codes for CSASPPQANQPQHF.

This clonotype was seen only a few times. The rearrangement joins TRBV7-9 to TRBJ1-1; 7 positions agree with TRBD1. The CDR3 extends over 14 amino acids. Looked up from germline, CDR1 is SEHNR and CDR2 is FQNEAQ (reference sequence). V shed 5 bases, J shed 4 bases, and the junction held 7 bases outside the gene matches. Here the CDR3 reads CASSIQGGSTEAFF. The CDR3 DNA is TGTGCCAGCAGCATCCAGGGGGGAAGCACTGAAGCTTTCTTT.

Many counts were recorded for this clonotype. V and J are TRBV20-1 and TRBJ2-1, with TRBD2 matching 8 bases. The CDR3 is 13 residues long. Germline V gives CDR1 DFQATT, CDR2 SNEGSKA (reference sequence). Germline trimming cut 3 bases from V and 10 bases from J; bases unmatched to any gene: 8. The CDR3 here is CSASMGLVGEQFF. The DNA of the CDR3 is TGCAGTGCTAGCATGGGACTAGTGGGAGAGCAGTTCTTC.

V usage is TRBV20-1 and J usage is TRBJ2-3, with 8 bases lining up with TRBD1. Trimming at V came to 6 bases and at J to 8 bases, leaving 4 bases not matched to a gene. The CDR3 totals 11 residues. From germline, CDR1 is DFQATT and CDR2 SNEGSKA (reference sequence). CDR3 amino acids: CSARGLGTQYF. The CDR3, as DNA: TGCAGTGCCAGGGGGCTTGGTACGCAGTATTTT.

The chain couples TRBV3-1 to TRBJ2-7, with D hard to call. Germline V gene data show CDR1 as LGHDT and CDR2 as YNNKEL (reference sequence). Trimming took off 5 bases at V and 5 bases at J, with 7 bases between the two ends. This CDR3 region has 11 residues. The CDR3 sequence: CASSFLHEQYF. CDR3 bases: TGTGCCAGCAGCTTCCTCCACGAGCAGTACTTC.

In its sample, this clonotype was seen a few times. As DNA, the CDR3 is TGTGCCAGCAGTTACTCGGGGGCAGTCAATCAGCCCCAGCATTTT. It is translated as CASSYSGAVNQPQHF. V gene TRBV6-5 combines with J gene TRBJ1-5, with D perhaps matching TRBD1 (6 bases). The CDR3 is 15 residues long. V shed 0 bases and J shed 3 bases, with 9 bases lying between them. The germline gives CDR1 MNHEY, CDR2 SVGAGI.

This clonotype occurred a few times. V is TRBV20-1 and J is TRBJ2-3, with D hard to call. Per germline, CDR1 DFQATT and CDR2 SNEGSKA (reference sequence). This CDR3 is built from 12 residues. Trimming took off 3 bases at V and 2 bases at J, with 6 bases between the two ends. The CDR3 loop is CSASFATDTQYF. The CDR3 DNA follows: TGCAGTGCTAGCTTTGCCACAGATACGCAGTATTTT.

V usage is TRBV7-2 and J usage is TRBJ2-7, with 8 bases that match TRBD1. This CDR3 region has 14 residues. The J segment lost 2 bases and the V segment lost 6 bases, leaving 6 bases of the junction unmatched. CDR1 is SGHTA and CDR2 is FQGNSA in the germline V gene. CDR3: CASRRQGIAYEQYF. The CDR3 DNA reads as TGTGCCAGCAGGAGACAGGGGATAGCCTACGAGCAGTACTTC.

The gene calls are TRBV12-3 or TRBV12-4 and TRBJ2-3, with D maybe TRBD2 (5 bases). This CDR3 spans 15 amino acids. Trimming shortened V by 6 bases and J by 8 bases, and 21 bases separated the two germline ends. The CDR3 protein is CASRARESVHGTQYF. DNA for the CDR3: TGTGCCAGCAGGGCGAGGGAGTCGGTACACGGTACGCAGTATTTT.